This is a list of T cell receptor beta chains from one sample in a study of shared clonotypes between healthy human individuals. Clones were read by immunoSEQ multiplex PCR, and TCRdb kept only the in-frame ones, dropping some. The sample has about 710,000 clones, roughly 72% seen once. Material: memory CD4+ T cells sorted from blood. Receptors were obtained from a woman in her twenties or thirties in good health. Each CDR3 is given with its conserved first and last residue. Each record gives: V gene, clone size, J gene, D gene, CDR3 protein, CDR3 DNA. The D gene is left open where the match is weak. Size tells how often a clone was seen (once, few, many) or the class of an expanded clone, and some rows leave it out.

TRBV7-8	.	TRBJ2-7	TRBD2	CASSPLAGMGEQYF	TGTGCCAGCAGCCCGCTAGCGGGGATGGGCGAGCAGTACTTC
TRBV7-3	.	TRBJ2-1	TRBD2	CASSLTGLAGERTPYNEQFF	TGTGCCAGCAGCTTAACGGGACTAGCGGGAGAAAGGACCCCCTACAATGAGCAGTTCTTC
TRBV9	few	TRBJ1-1	.	CASSLSWVNTEAFF	TGTGCCAGCAGTCTCTCGTGGGTGAACACTGAAGCTTTCTTT
TRBV7-2	.	TRBJ2-7	TRBD2	CASSQGLADYEQYF	TGTGCCAGCAGCCAGGGACTAGCGGATTACGAGCAGTACTTC
TRBV5-1	.	TRBJ1-4	TRBD1	CASSSSRGLGEKLFF	TGCGCCAGCAGCTCGTCCAGGGGGCTCGGTGAAAAACTGTTTTTT
TRBV11-2	.	TRBJ1-2	.	CASSQGHGSNYGYTF	TGTGCCAGCAGCCAAGGACATGGGTCAAACTATGGCTACACCTTC
TRBV15	.	TRBJ2-7	.	CATSPRAGESPGQYF	TGTGCCACCAGCCCGCGGGCAGGGGAATCGCCAGGGCAGTACTTC
TRBV28	.	TRBJ1-2	TRBD1	CASSPPGQGNYGYTF	TGTGCCAGCAGTCCACCGGGACAGGGTAACTATGGCTACACCTTC
TRBV6-1	many	TRBJ2-7	.	CASSWTETGRQYF	TGTGCCAGCAGTTGGACGGAGACCGGGAGGCAGTACTTC
TRBV5-1	.	TRBJ1-2	.	CASSRGPNADYGYTF	TGCGCCAGCAGCCGCGGACCAAACGCAGACTATGGCTACACCTTC
TRBV5-1	few	TRBJ2-1	.	CASSPDSYSYNEQFF	TGCGCCAGCAGTCCGGACAGCTACTCCTACAATGAGCAGTTCTTC
TRBV28	.	TRBJ2-3	.	CASSRLAGDTQYF	TGTGCCAGCAGCCGTTTGGCTGGAGATACGCAGTATTTT
TRBV7-6	many	TRBJ2-2	.	CASSLGTTTGELFF	TGTGCCAGCAGCTTAGGGACTACTACCGGGGAGCTGTTTTTT
TRBV19	.	TRBJ2-3	TRBD2	CASSLLAGGSDTQYF	TGTGCCAGTAGCCTACTAGCGGGAGGGTCTGATACGCAGTATTTT
TRBV2	.	TRBJ2-7	TRBD2	CASRPRTSTPYEQYF	TGTGCCAGCAGGCCACGGACTAGCACTCCCTACGAGCAGTACTTC
TRBV2	.	TRBJ1-4	TRBD1	CAQGGNSNEKLFF	TGTGCCCAAGGGGGCAACAGTAATGAAAAACTGTTTTTT
TRBV5-1	.	TRBJ2-5	.	CASSFDSRAETQYF	TGCGCCAGCAGCTTTGACAGTCGCGCGGAGACCCAGTACTTC
TRBV9	.	TRBJ2-1	.	CASSVQSPGDGQFF	TGTGCCAGCAGCGTCCAAAGCCCAGGGGATGGGCAGTTCTTC
TRBV10-1	.	TRBJ2-5	.	CASSESGGIAQETQYF	TGCGCCAGCAGTGAGTCTGGCGGGATAGCTCAAGAGACCCAGTACTTC
TRBV28	.	TRBJ2-3	.	CASSPITAGPRTDTQYF	TGTGCCAGCAGCCCTATCACCGCGGGACCCCGCACAGATACGCAGTATTTT
TRBV2	few	TRBJ2-3	TRBD1	CASSERAGGADTQYF	TGTGCCAGCAGTGAGCGGGCAGGGGGCGCAGATACGCAGTATTTT
TRBV2	few	TRBJ2-3	.	CASGRGVPDTQYF	TGTGCCAGCGGGAGAGGTGTGCCAGATACGCAGTATTTT
TRBV5-1	.	TRBJ2-7	.	CASSLVLGEDEQYF	TGCGCCAGCAGCTTGGTGCTCGGGGAGGACGAGCAGTACTTC
TRBV30	.	TRBJ2-5	TRBD1	CAWREGQAVRTQYF	TGTGCCTGGAGGGAGGGACAGGCTGTTAGGACCCAGTACTTC
TRBV5-1	.	TRBJ2-7	.	CASRRGTGEMQYF	TGCGCCAGCAGAAGGGGTACAGGTGAAATGCAGTACTTC
TRBV7-9	.	TRBJ2-3	.	CASSPLRDTQYF	TGTGCCAGCAGCCCCCTAAGGGATACGCAGTATTTT
TRBV5-1	.	TRBJ1-4	.	CASSSYQSESSSDEKLFF	TGCGCCAGCAGCTCCTACCAATCAGAGTCCAGTTCAGATGAAAAACTGTTTTTT
TRBV28	.	TRBJ1-2	.	CASSLPVDSIGKGYTF	TGTGCCAGCAGTCTACCGGTGGACTCGATTGGGAAGGGCTACACCTTC